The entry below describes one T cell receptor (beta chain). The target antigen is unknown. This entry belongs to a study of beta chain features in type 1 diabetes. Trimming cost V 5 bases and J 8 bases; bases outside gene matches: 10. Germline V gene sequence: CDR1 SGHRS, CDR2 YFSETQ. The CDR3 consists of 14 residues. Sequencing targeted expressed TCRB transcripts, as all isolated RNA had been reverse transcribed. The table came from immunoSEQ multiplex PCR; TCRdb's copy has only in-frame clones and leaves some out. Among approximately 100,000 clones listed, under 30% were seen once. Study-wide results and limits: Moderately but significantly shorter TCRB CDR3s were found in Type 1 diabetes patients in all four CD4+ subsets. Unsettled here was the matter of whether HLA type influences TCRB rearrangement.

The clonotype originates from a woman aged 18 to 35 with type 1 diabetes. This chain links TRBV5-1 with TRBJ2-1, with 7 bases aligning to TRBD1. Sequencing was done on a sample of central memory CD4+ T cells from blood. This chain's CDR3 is CASSPRQGEDEQFF. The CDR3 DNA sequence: TGCGCCAGCAGTCCAAGACAGGGAGAGGATGAGCAGTTCTTC.